The clone carrying this TCR beta chain is termed medium-sized. V shed 5 bases and J shed 0 bases, with 7 bases lying between them. Looked up from germline, CDR1 is SGHRS and CDR2 is YFSETQ. This CDR3 has 13 residues. The sample belongs to a study of T cells after yellow fever vaccination. One entry per CDR3 protein results from TCRdb running MiXCR on the 5' RACE reads. The sample yields approximately 70,000 distinct CDR3 sequences, around 7.8% seen once. The chain couples TRBV5-1 to TRBJ2-3; D is unclear. This TCR derives from a man aged 18 to 30 who received the YFV17D yellow fever vaccine. The sample here was CD8+ T cells sorted from PBMCs, taken about 10 days after the first yellow fever vaccination. The CDR3 bases are TGCGCCAGCAGGTCGGACAGCACAGATACGCAGTATTTT. It encodes CASRSDSTDTQYF. Full variable domain (missing parts from reference TRBV5-1 and TRBJ2-3): KAGVTQTPRYLIKTRGQQVTLSCSPISGHRSVSWYQQTPGQGLQFLFEYFSETQRNKGNFPGRFSGRQFSNSRSEMNVSTLELGDSALYLCASRSDSTDTQYFGPGTRLTVL.